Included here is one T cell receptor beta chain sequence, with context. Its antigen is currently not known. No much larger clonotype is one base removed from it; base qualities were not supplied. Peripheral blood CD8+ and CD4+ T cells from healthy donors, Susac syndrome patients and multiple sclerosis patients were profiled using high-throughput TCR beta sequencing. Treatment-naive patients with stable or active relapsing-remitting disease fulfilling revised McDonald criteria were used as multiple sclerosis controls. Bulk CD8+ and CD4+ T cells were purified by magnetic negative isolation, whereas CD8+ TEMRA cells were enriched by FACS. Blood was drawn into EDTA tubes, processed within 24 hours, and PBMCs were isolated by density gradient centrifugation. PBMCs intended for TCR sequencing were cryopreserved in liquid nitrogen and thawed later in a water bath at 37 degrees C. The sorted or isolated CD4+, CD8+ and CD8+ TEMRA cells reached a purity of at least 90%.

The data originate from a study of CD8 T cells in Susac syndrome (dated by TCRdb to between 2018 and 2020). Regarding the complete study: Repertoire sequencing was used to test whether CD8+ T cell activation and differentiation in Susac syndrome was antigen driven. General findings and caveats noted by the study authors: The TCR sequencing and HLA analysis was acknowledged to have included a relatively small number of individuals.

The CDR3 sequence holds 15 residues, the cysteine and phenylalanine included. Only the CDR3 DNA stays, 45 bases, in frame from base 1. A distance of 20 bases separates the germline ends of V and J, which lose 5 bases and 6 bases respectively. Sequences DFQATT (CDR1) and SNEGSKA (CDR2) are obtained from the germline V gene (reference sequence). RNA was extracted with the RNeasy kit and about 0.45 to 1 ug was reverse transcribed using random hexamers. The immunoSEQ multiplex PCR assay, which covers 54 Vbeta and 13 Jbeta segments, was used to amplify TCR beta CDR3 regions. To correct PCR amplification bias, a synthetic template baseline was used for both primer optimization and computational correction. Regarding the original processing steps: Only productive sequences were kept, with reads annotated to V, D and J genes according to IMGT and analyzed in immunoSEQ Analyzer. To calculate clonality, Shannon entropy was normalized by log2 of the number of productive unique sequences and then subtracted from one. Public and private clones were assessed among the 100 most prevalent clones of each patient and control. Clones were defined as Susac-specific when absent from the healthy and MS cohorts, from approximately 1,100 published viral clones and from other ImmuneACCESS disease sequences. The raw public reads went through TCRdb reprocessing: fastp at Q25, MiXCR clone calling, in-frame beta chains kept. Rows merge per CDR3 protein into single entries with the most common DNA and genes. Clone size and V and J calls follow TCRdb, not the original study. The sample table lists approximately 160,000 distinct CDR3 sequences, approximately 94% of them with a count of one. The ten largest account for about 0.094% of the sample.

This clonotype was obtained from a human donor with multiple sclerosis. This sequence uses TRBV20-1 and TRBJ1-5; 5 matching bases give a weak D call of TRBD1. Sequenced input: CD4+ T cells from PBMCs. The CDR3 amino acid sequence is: CSAAVWQGTSQPQHF. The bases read TGCAGTGCTGCGGTCTGGCAGGGTACCAGTCAGCCCCAGCATTTT.